The entry that follows covers one TCR beta chain sequence. The antigen remains unidentified. The sample originates from a study of siplizumab effects on memory and regulatory T cells. V was trimmed by 1 base and J by 3 bases, leaving 9 bases between them. In germline, CDR1 is SGHAT, CDR2 FQNNGV. This CDR3 comprises 14 residues. The authors kept the mixed lymphocyte reaction cells in coculture at 37°C for six to seven days. Sequencing was performed with immunoSEQ multiplex PCR; in TCRdb, only in-frame clones are kept and a portion is missing. The sample comprises roughly 13,000 clones, around 49% of which are singletons, and around 10% rests with the top ten.

This sequence was found in a human donor in good health; the cells came from an allogeneic mixed lymphocyte reaction. Sequencing was carried out using CFSE-low (dividing) CD4+ T cells sorted from an allogeneic mixed lymphocyte reaction. The rearrangement uses TRBV11-2 and TRBJ1-1; D unresolved. The CDR3 spells CASSLGWRDTEAFF. The CDR3 DNA sequence: TGTGCCAGCAGCTTAGGGTGGAGGGACACTGAAGCTTTCTTT.